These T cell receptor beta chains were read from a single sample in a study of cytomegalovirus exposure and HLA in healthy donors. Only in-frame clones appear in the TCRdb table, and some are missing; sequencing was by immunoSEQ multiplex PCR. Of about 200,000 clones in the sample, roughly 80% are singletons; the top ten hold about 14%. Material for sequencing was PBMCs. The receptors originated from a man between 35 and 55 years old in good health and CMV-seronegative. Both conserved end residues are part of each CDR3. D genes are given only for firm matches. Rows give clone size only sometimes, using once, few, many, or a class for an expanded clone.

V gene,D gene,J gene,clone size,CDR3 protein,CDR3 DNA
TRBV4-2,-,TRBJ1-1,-,CASSQESTGWGNTEAFF,TGTGCCAGCAGCCAAGAAAGCACAGGCTGGGGGAACACTGAAGCTTTCTTT
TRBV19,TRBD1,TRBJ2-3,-,CASSRGNGQGPDTQYF,TGTGCCAGTAGTAGGGGGAATGGACAGGGGCCAGATACGCAGTATTTT
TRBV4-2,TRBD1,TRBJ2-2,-,CASSQGEYRGKGTGELFF,TGTGCCAGCAGCCAGGGCGAGTACAGGGGAAAGGGCACCGGGGAGCTGTTTTTT
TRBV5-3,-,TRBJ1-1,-,CARSLGHRPAEAFF,TGTGCCAGAAGCTTGGGACACCGCCCGGCTGAAGCTTTCTTT
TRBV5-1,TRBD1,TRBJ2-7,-,CASSLAGTGTYEQYF,TGCGCCAGCAGCCTGGCCGGGACAGGGACCTACGAGCAGTACTTC
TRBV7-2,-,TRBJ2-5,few,CASSETRGETQYF,TGTGCCAGCAGCGAAACAAGGGGAGAGACCCAGTACTTC
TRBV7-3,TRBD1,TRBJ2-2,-,CASSSLPGTGFEAGELFF,TGTGCCAGCAGCTCCCTACCCGGGACAGGGTTTGAGGCCGGGGAGCTGTTTTTT
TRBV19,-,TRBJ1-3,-,CAIGRRRKGGNTIYF,TGTGCCATTGGGCGGAGGAGGAAGGGAGGAAACACCATATATTTT
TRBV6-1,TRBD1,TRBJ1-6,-,CASSGDRVYNSPLHF,TGTGCCAGCAGCGGGGACAGGGTTTATAATTCACCCCTCCACTTT
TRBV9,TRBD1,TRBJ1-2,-,CASSVGTRDRGFSNYGYTF,TGTGCCAGCAGCGTAGGGACCCGGGACAGGGGCTTTTCGAACTATGGCTACACCTTC
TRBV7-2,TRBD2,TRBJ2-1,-,CASSLWTSANEQFF,TGTGCCAGCAGCCTCTGGACTAGCGCTAATGAGCAGTTCTTC
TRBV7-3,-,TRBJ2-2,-,CASSTRQNTGELFF,TGTGCCAGCAGCACGAGGCAGAATACCGGGGAGCTGTTTTTT
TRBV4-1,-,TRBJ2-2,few,CASSQGRLVTGELFF,TGCGCCAGCAGCCAAGGGCGACTGGTCACCGGGGAGCTGTTTTTT
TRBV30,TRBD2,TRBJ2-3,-,CAWSVKYGQGTSGSLPTDTQYF,TGTGCCTGGAGTGTAAAATATGGGCAGGGGACTAGCGGATCCCTACCCACAGATACGCAGTATTTT
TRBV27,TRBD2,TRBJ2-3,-,CASTGGRTDTQYF,TGTGCCAGCACGGGCGGGAGGACAGATACGCAGTATTTT
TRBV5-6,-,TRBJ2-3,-,CASSLGGAFPYTQYF,TGTGCCAGCAGCTTGGGGGGCGCCTTCCCCTATACGCAGTATTTT
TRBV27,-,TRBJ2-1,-,CASSPGAGGYEQFF,TGTGCCAGCAGTCCAGGGGCGGGCGGGTATGAGCAGTTCTTC
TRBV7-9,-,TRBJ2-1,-,CASSQSGSSYNEQFF,TGTGCCAGCAGCCAAAGCGGAAGCTCCTACAATGAGCAGTTCTTC
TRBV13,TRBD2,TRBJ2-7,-,CASSLGREAEQYF,TGTGCCAGCAGCTTGGGACGGGAGGCCGAGCAGTACTTC
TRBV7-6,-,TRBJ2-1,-,CASSKTGEAYNEQFF,TGTGCCAGCAGCAAAACAGGGGAGGCCTACAATGAGCAGTTCTTC
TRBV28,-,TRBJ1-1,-,CASINSGGRSEAFF,TGTGCCAGCATTAATTCTGGGGGGAGGAGTGAAGCTTTCTTT
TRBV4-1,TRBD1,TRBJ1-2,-,CASSQGGQGPSHYGYTF,TGCGCCAGCAGCCAAGGAGGACAGGGGCCGTCTCACTATGGCTACACCTTC
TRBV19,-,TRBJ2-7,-,CASSPTDSSYEQYF,TGTGCCAGTAGTCCGACCGACAGTTCCTACGAGCAGTACTTC
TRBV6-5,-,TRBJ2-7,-,CASSYSGGPYEQYF,TGTGCCAGCAGTTACTCAGGGGGTCCCTACGAGCAGTACTTC
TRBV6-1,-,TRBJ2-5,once,CASSPREETQYF,TGTGCCAGCAGTCCCAGGGAAGAGACCCAGTACTTC
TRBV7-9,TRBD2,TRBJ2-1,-,CSSSLAGDVDEQFF,TGTTCCAGCAGCTTAGCGGGAGACGTCGATGAGCAGTTCTTC
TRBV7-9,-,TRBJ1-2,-,CASSPTVAYGYTF,TGTGCCAGCAGCCCGACAGTGGCGTATGGCTACACCTTC
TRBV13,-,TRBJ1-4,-,CASSLGKPGEKLFF,TGTGCCAGCAGCTTAGGGAAACCGGGTGAAAAACTGTTTTTT
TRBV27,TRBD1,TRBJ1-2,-,CASSWDRKLYGYTF,TGTGCCAGCAGTTGGGACAGGAAGCTATATGGCTACACCTTC
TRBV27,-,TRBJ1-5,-,CASSPLPITVGNQPQHF,TGTGCCAGCAGTCCATTACCTATTACTGTGGGCAATCAGCCCCAGCATTTT
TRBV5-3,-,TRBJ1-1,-,CARSDLGGALEAFF,TGTGCCAGAAGCGACCTTGGGGGGGCTCTTGAAGCTTTCTTT